The 29 T cell receptor beta chains listed next were all sequenced from one sample in a study of shared T cell receptors in the human thymus. The repertoire was sequenced with immunoSEQ multiplex PCR; TCRdb's copy has only in-frame clones and lacks some. The profile shows hundreds of thousands of clones, about 89% of them singletons. These same records also appear under a second study, on human thymus T cells.

Sequences were obtained from thymocytes. All receptors come from a boy under two years old with a congenital heart defect.

The rearrangement uses TRBV6-5 and TRBJ1-1; D is unclear. This CDR3 is 15 amino acids long. Trimming removed 5 bases from V and 1 base from J, with 14 bases in between. The V gene's germline CDR1 is MNHEY and CDR2 SVGAGI. The CDR3: CASSPGERRNTEAFF. In DNA form, the CDR3 reads TGTGCCAGCAGTCCCGGTGAAAGGAGGAACACTGAAGCTTTCTTT.

V usage is TRBV7-2 and J usage is TRBJ1-5; 10 bases map to TRBD1. CDR3 size: 17 residues. The ends lost 5 bases at V and 1 base at J; junction bases unmatched: 8. Looked up from germline, CDR1 is SGHTA and CDR2 is FQGNSA. The CDR3 reads CASSPHRDRGSNQPQHF. CDR3 nucleotide sequence: TGTGCCAGCAGCCCACATAGGGACAGGGGAAGCAATCAGCCCCAGCATTTT.

The rearrangement joins TRBV28 to TRBJ2-7, with 8 bases that match TRBD1. Germline assignment: CDR1 MDHEN and CDR2 SYDVKM. The CDR3 covers 16 residues. The ends lost 2 bases at V and 2 bases at J; junction bases unmatched: 8. The DNA for the CDR3 is TGTGCCAGCAGTTTACCGGGACAGGCGCGTCCCTACGAGCAGTACTTC. Encoded protein: CASSLPGQARPYEQYF.

V usage is TRBV6-5 and J usage is TRBJ2-1; 7 bases are a match to TRBD1. The germline V gene encodes CDR1 MNHEY and CDR2 SVGAGI. V was clipped by 8 bases and J by 7 bases; unmatched bases: 8. The CDR3 covers 13 residues. As DNA, the CDR3 is TGTGCCAGCCGGTCTGAGGGGGCAAATGAGCAGTTCTTC. It encodes CASRSEGANEQFF.

Of note for this clone: The same CDR3 is also encoded by other DNA sequences in this sample. The chain is built from TRBV5-1 and TRBJ2-1; TRBD1 matches at 7 bases. The CDR3 has 14 amino acids. Trimming removed 4 bases from V and 0 bases from J; junction bases left unmatched: 1. Germline CDR1 SGHRS, CDR2 YFSETQ. CDR3 sequence (DNA): TGCGCCAGCAGCCGGGACAGCTCCTACAATGAGCAGTTCTTC. This translates into CASSRDSSYNEQFF. Full variable domain (missing parts from reference TRBV5-1 and TRBJ2-1): KAGVTQTPRYLIKTRGQQVTLSCSPISGHRSVSWYQQTPGQGLQFLFEYFSETQRNKGNFPGRFSGRQFSNSRSEMNVSTLELGDSALYLCASSRDSSYNEQFFGPGTRLTVL.

This clone showed up just a few times. The chain joins TRBV5-6 to TRBJ1-1; D unclear. This CDR3 spans 12 amino acids. V shed 4 bases and J shed 10 bases, with 14 bases lying between them. From germline, CDR1 is SGHDT and CDR2 YYEEEE. The CDR3 is CASSREGQRAFF. CDR3 bases: TGTGCCAGCAGCCGAGAGGGCCAGCGAGCTTTCTTT.

Worth noting for this clone: Other DNA sequences within the sample encode an identical CDR3. The gene calls are TRBV7-9 and TRBJ1-2; a possible D gene is TRBD1 (5 bases). The CDR3 has 12 residues. The V end was cut by 5 bases, the J end by 8 bases, with 12 bases between. Germline loops: CDR1 SEHNR, CDR2 FQNEAQ (reference sequence). In DNA, the CDR3 is TGTGCCAGCAGCGCCGGGGGGGAAGGCTACACCTTC. Its protein is CASSAGGEGYTF.

The chain is built from TRBV28 and TRBJ2-1, with D possibly TRBD1 on 5 matching bases. The germline V gene encodes CDR1 MDHEN and CDR2 SYDVKM. The CDR3 is 17 residues long. V dropped 3 bases and J dropped 0 bases, with 15 bases sitting between them. CDR3 sequence reads: CASSFYQGLRSYNEQFF. CDR3 bases: TGTGCCAGCAGTTTTTATCAGGGCCTGCGCTCCTACAATGAGCAGTTCTTC.

This clone showed up just a few times. V gene TRBV9 combines with J gene TRBJ2-5, with a weak D call TRBD1 (6 bases). The CDR3 length is 16 residues. Trimming took off 0 bases at V and 1 base at J, with 13 bases between the two ends. CDR1 is SGDLS and CDR2 is YYNGEE in the germline V gene. Here the CDR3 DNA reads TGTGCCAGCAGCGTAGGAAATCGGGACACCCAAGAGACCCAGTACTTC. This sequence encodes CASSVGNRDTQETQYF. The variable domain in full, completed from reference TRBV9 and TRBJ2-5, reads DSGVTQTPKHLITATGQRVTLRCSPRSGDLSVYWYQQSLDQGLQFLIQYYNGEERAKGNILERFSAQQFPDLHSELNLSSLELGDSALYFCASSVGNRDTQETQYFGPGTRLLVL.

This clone was recorded a few times. The chain links TRBV10-3 to TRBJ1-4; TRBD1 matches at 11 bases. CDR1 ENHRY and CDR2 SYGVKD come from the germline V gene. The CDR3 length is 15 residues. The V and J ends lost 10 bases and 5 bases, in that order; junction bases with no gene match: 9. CDR3 coding DNA: TGTGCCACCGGGACAGGGGGGTTCCGAAATGAAAAACTGTTTTTT. Protein product: CATGTGGFRNEKLFF.

In regard to this clone: This CDR3 is also generated by other DNA sequences in the sample. The chain couples TRBV9 to TRBJ1-2; tentative D call: TRBD1 (5 bases). The V gene lost 3 bases and the J gene lost 3 bases, with 12 bases spanning the gap. CDR1 SGDLS and CDR2 YYNGEE come from the germline V gene. The CDR3 contains 14 residues. The CDR3 protein is CASSDRTGDYGYTF. The CDR3 DNA sequence: TGTGCCAGCAGCGACCGCACAGGAGACTATGGCTACACCTTC.

V usage is TRBV29-1 and J usage is TRBJ2-5, with D possibly matching TRBD2 (5 bases). V lost 0 bases to trimming and J lost 1 base, with 12 bases between them. The CDR3 is made up of 15 amino acids. Germline CDR1 reads SQVTM; CDR2 reads ANQGSEA. CDR3 residues: CSVEERAFPQETQYF. CDR3 nucleotide sequence: TGCAGCGTTGAAGAGCGGGCCTTTCCCCAAGAGACCCAGTACTTC.

This chain uses TRBV27 with TRBJ2-3, with D perhaps matching TRBD2 (5 bases). Per germline, CDR1 MNHEY and CDR2 SMNVEV (reference sequence). Trimming took 2 bases from V and 0 from J, leaving 24 bases between them. This CDR3 is 20 amino acids long. In DNA form, the CDR3 reads TGTGCCAGCAGTTTAGAGGGCGGGCAGCGACCTAAGACTAGCACAGATACGCAGTATTTT. Residues: CASSLEGGQRPKTSTDTQYF.

The rearrangement links TRBV6-5 to TRBJ1-6; 8 nucleotides line up with TRBD1. The V segment lost 7 bases and the J segment 8 bases; nucleotides outside the gene matches: 7. The CDR3 covers 14 residues. Germline CDR1 and CDR2: MNHEY and SVGAGI. CDR3: CASTLQGEDSPLHF. The CDR3 DNA reads TGTGCCAGCACCTTACAGGGGGAGGATTCACCCCTCCACTTT.

This clone came up a few times. The rearrangement uses TRBV11-3 and TRBJ1-4; D is uncertain. The CDR3 is 13 residues long. Trimming shortened V by 8 bases and J by 3 bases, and 10 bases separated the two germline ends. The germline V gene has CDR1 SGHNT and CDR2 YENEEA. The CDR3 DNA reads TGTGCCAGCTCCGCCCGAGCTAATGAAAAACTGTTTTTT. Translation: CASSARANEKLFF.

The rearrangement joins TRBV27 to TRBJ2-5; TRBD2 matches 16 bases. This CDR3 comprises 16 residues. V was clipped by 2 bases and J by 9 bases; unmatched bases: 6. Germline V CDR1 and CDR2: MNHEY, SMNVEV (reference sequence). CDR3 sequence (DNA): TGTGCCAGCAGTTTACGGGGACTAGCGGGAGGGCCCCCCCAGTACTTC. As protein: CASSLRGLAGGPPQYF.

The CDR3 DNA sequence: TGCGCCAGCAGCCAGGAGGGGGCGCGGGATGAAAAACTGTTTTTT. It specifies CASSQEGARDEKLFF. The chain combines TRBV4-1 with TRBJ1-4; 7 nucleotides match TRBD1. The CDR3 extends over 15 amino acids. Germline lookup yields CDR1 MGHRA and CDR2 YSYEKL. The V gene end was trimmed by 3 bases and the J gene end by 6 bases; junction bases not matched to a gene: 7.

The chain employs TRBV4-3 and TRBJ1-6; D possibly corresponds to TRBD1 (6 bases). CDR3 length equals 16 residues. Trimming took off 5 bases at V and 8 bases at J, with 19 bases between the two ends. From germline, CDR1 is LGHNA and CDR2 YSLEER. In DNA form, the CDR3 reads TGCGCCAGCAGCTCAAAACTACAGGGAACTGATTCACCCCTCCACTTT. Encoded protein: CASSSKLQGTDSPLHF.

The rearrangement links TRBV11-1 to TRBJ1-1; possibly TRBD1 for D (6 bases). CDR1 SGHAT and CDR2 FQDESV come from the germline V gene (reference sequence). This CDR3 has 12 residues. V lost 1 base and J lost 10, with 10 bases in between. This CDR3 reads CASSLGTVSAFF. The CDR3 nucleotides are TGTGCCAGCAGCTTAGGGACAGTATCAGCTTTCTTT.

This clone has more than one count but fewer than ten. V usage is TRBV12-5 and J usage is TRBJ1-2; a weak D match, TRBD1 (6 bases). CDR1 and CDR2 (germline): LGHNT, FRNRAP. The CDR3 loop spans 12 amino acids. V gave up 8 bases and J gave up 6 bases, with 13 bases separating them. The CDR3 DNA follows: TGTGCTAGTCTTGGACAGCAAAATGGCTACACCTTC. This gives the protein CASLGQQNGYTF.

The chain couples TRBV4-3 to TRBJ2-5; a weak D match, TRBD1 (6 bases). The V end was cut by 0 bases, the J end by 6 bases, with 17 bases between. Germline values: CDR1 LGHNA, CDR2 YSLEER. The length of the CDR3 is 16 residues. The CDR3, as DNA: TGCGCCAGCAGCCAAGACCTTACAGGGTTAATGAAGACCCAGTACTTC. Amino acids: CASSQDLTGLMKTQYF.

The gene calls are TRBV13 and TRBJ2-3, with TRBD2 matching over 10 bases. The CDR3 is made up of 18 amino acids. Germline V CDR1 and CDR2: PRHDT, FYEKMQ (reference sequence). V shed 0 bases, J shed 6 bases, and the junction held 12 bases outside the gene matches. CDR3 coding DNA: TGTGCCAGCAGCTTAGGCCTGGGGGCTAGCGGGGGATGGGATACGCAGTATTTT. The encoded protein is CASSLGLGASGGWDTQYF.

The rearrangement joins TRBV5-6 to TRBJ2-1; D perhaps matches TRBD2 (6 bases). This CDR3 has 15 residues. V dropped 4 bases and J dropped 5 bases, with 16 bases sitting between them. Germline CDR1 SGHDT, CDR2 YYEEEE. CDR3 in amino acids: CASSPGRSGNNEQFF. The DNA of the CDR3 is TGTGCCAGCAGCCCTGGGAGGTCGGGCAACAATGAGCAGTTCTTC.

The J gene is TRBJ2-7, the V gene TRBV7-9, with 11 bases identical to TRBD2. Trimming removed 0 bases from V and 1 base from J; junction bases left unmatched: 8. The CDR3 loop spans 18 amino acids. CDR1 SEHNR and CDR2 FQNEAQ come from the germline V gene (reference sequence). The CDR3 bases are TGTGCCAGCAGCTTAGCGTCTAGCGGGGGGATCCCTTCCTACGAGCAGTACTTC. Amino acids: CASSLASSGGIPSYEQYF.

This sequence joins TRBV27 and TRBJ2-1, with 9 bases matching TRBD1. Trimming at V came to 6 bases and at J to 2 bases, leaving 5 bases not matched to a gene. From germline, CDR1 is MNHEY and CDR2 SMNVEV (reference sequence). The CDR3 loop spans 15 amino acids. The CDR3 DNA follows: TGTGCCAGCAGGCTACAGGGGGCCCCCTACAATGAGCAGTTCTTC. This sequence encodes CASRLQGAPYNEQFF.

The rearrangement joins TRBV4-1 to TRBJ1-6, with 8 bases fitting TRBD1. Germline V lookup: CDR1 MGHRA, CDR2 YSYEKL. The CDR3 is 17 amino acids. With V trimmed by 5 bases and J by 9 bases, 15 bases remained unmatched. The CDR3 region has the DNA TGCGCCAGCAGCTCGAACCAGGGGGCCGCTCTGTCTTCACCCCTCCACTTT. Its protein product is CASSSNQGAALSSPLHF.

The CDR3, as DNA: TGTGCCAGCAGTGAAAGGGCAGGGGAAACCACAGATACGCAGTATTTT. Its translation is CASSERAGETTDTQYF. V gene TRBV2 combines with J gene TRBJ2-3, with D maybe TRBD1 (6 bases). From germline, CDR1 is SNHLY and CDR2 FYNNEI. V was shortened by 2 bases and J by 2 bases, with 14 bases between the two germline ends. This CDR3 contains 16 residues.

The J gene is TRBJ2-3, the V gene TRBV18, with D perhaps TRBD2 (5 bases). The CDR3 length is 15 residues. The V and J ends lost 3 bases and 3 bases respectively, with 13 bases between them. In germline, CDR1 is KGHSH, CDR2 LQKENI. The CDR3 sequence: CASSPPGPGTDTQYF. The CDR3 region has the DNA TGTGCCAGCTCACCGCCGGGTCCGGGGACAGATACGCAGTATTTT. Supplemented by reference TRBV18 and TRBJ2-3, the full variable domain reads NAGVMQNPRHLVRRRGQEARLRCSPMKGHSHVYWYRQLPEEGLKFMVYLQKENIIDESGMPKERFSAEFPKEGPSILRIQQVVRGDSAAYFCASSPPGPGTDTQYFGPGTRLTVL.

This rearrangement joins TRBV15 to TRBJ2-1; D gene unclear. Germline CDR1 is LNHNV and CDR2 is YYDKDF (reference sequence). The V gene lost 7 bases and the J gene lost 3 bases, with 19 bases spanning the gap. This CDR3 is built from 16 residues. CDR3: CATTQMGFRNYNEQFF. The CDR3 nucleotides are TGTGCCACCACCCAGATGGGCTTTAGAAACTACAATGAGCAGTTCTTC.